Below are 14 T cell receptor beta chains sequenced from a single sample in a study of OX40 agonist ivuxolimab in advanced cancers. TCRdb keeps only in-frame clones here, not all; method: immunoSEQ multiplex PCR. The top ten hold 2.5% to 3.5% of the sample, which has 52,000 or so clones, around four fifths seen once. Source: CD4+ or CD8+ T cells sorted from blood, taken in a trial of the OX40 agonist ivuxolimab. Receptors were obtained from an adult with an advanced solid tumor such as melanoma, head and neck, liver or kidney cancer.

This clone was detected once. CDR3 in amino acids: CASRGRGWDEQYF. The CDR3 DNA sequence: TGTGCCAGCAGGGGACGGGGTTGGGACGAGCAGTACTTC. J is TRBJ2-7 and V is TRBV28; D possibly uses TRBD1 or TRBD2 (5 bases each). The germline V gene has CDR1 MDHEN and CDR2 SYDVKM. V lost 6 bases and J 5 bases, leaving 14 bases between the germline ends. There are 13 residues in the CDR3.

The chain couples TRBV27 to TRBJ1-6; the D gene is possibly TRBD1 (5 bases). The CDR3 loop spans 15 amino acids. The V gene's germline CDR1 is MNHEY and CDR2 SMNVEV (reference sequence). Trimming stripped 6 bases from V and 7 bases from J, with 16 bases between. The DNA of the CDR3 is TGTGCCAGCAGCCCCGACAGCCACCCAAATTCACCCCTCCACTTT. Protein product: CASSPDSHPNSPLHF.

The J gene is TRBJ2-1, the V gene TRBV4-1; D remains ambiguous. The length of the CDR3 is 14 residues. V shed 2 bases and J shed 7 bases, with 12 bases lying between them. In germline, CDR1 is MGHRA, CDR2 YSYEKL. Here the CDR3 reads CASSQYAAINEQFF. The DNA of the CDR3 is TGCGCCAGCAGCCAATACGCAGCGATAAATGAGCAGTTCTTC.

As for this clone: A much larger clone lies one base from this, so it may be a read error. This CDR3 is missing its conserved last phenylalanine or tryptophan, likely due to a read error. The chain joins TRBV11-2 to TRBJ2-7; weak D call: TRBD1 (5 bases). V dropped 2 bases and J dropped 3 bases, with 11 bases sitting between them. Germline values: CDR1 SGHAT, CDR2 FQNNGV. This CDR3 comprises 14 residues. The CDR3 region is CASSLSDRLYEQYL. DNA of the CDR3: TGTGCCAGCAGCTTAAGCGACAGACTCTACGAGCAGTACCTC.

The rearrangement uses TRBV5-4 and TRBJ1-2, with D hard to call. The V gene's germline CDR1 is SGHNT and CDR2 YYREEE (reference sequence). This CDR3 region has 15 residues. Trimming left V 0 bases short and J 8 bases short, with 17 bases between. The CDR3 sequence: CASSLARAQVEGYTF. CDR3 coding DNA: TGTGCCAGCAGCTTGGCTCGAGCCCAGGTGGAAGGCTACACCTTC.

V gene TRBV19 combines with J gene TRBJ1-1; D is undetermined. The germline V gene encodes CDR1 LNHDA and CDR2 SQIVND (reference sequence). The CDR3 runs 13 residues. V dropped 5 bases and J dropped 0 bases, with 7 bases sitting between them. The CDR3 DNA is TGTGCCAGTAGTTTTTCAGTGAACACTGAAGCTTTCTTT. Amino acids: CASSFSVNTEAFF.

This chain links TRBV7-9 with TRBJ1-1; possibly TRBD1 for D (5 bases). Trimming cost V 6 bases and J 3 bases, with 17 bases left between them. Germline CDR1 SEHNR, CDR2 FQNEAQ (reference sequence). The CDR3 runs to 15 residues. CDR3 region: CASRGDLVRYTEAFF. The CDR3 DNA reads as TGTGCCAGCAGGGGGGACTTGGTAAGGTACACTGAAGCTTTCTTT.

The V and J genes are TRBV6-6 and TRBJ2-6; TRBD2 is a possible D gene (6 bases). The CDR3 is 16 residues long. From germline, CDR1 is MNHNY and CDR2 SVGAGI (reference sequence). Between the trimmed V and J ends, which lost 3 bases and 0 bases, there was a span of 9 bases. CDR3 DNA: TGTGCCAGCAGTTATTCCGGGGGCTCTGGGGCCAACGTCCTGACTTTC. Its translation: CASSYSGGSGANVLTF.

The V and J genes are TRBV19 and TRBJ1-4; 7 nucleotides agree with TRBD1. V lost 6 bases to trimming and J lost 10 bases; unmatched junction nucleotides: 14. The V gene's germline CDR1 is LNHDA and CDR2 SQIVND (reference sequence). The CDR3 is 15 residues long. The CDR3 sequence: CASSLDRANTGKLFF. For the CDR3, the DNA is TGTGCCAGTAGCCTCGACAGGGCCAATACTGGAAAACTGTTTTTT.

The V call is TRBV6-5, the J call TRBJ1-5, with TRBD1 matching 7 bases. Germline CDR1 reads MNHEY; CDR2 reads SVGAGI. Trimming removed 6 bases from V and 5 bases from J; junction bases left unmatched: 4. The CDR3 runs 13 residues. CDR3 nucleotide sequence: TGTGCCAGCAGCCACAGGGGTGATCAGCCCCAGCATTTT. This codes for CASSHRGDQPQHF.

This rearrangement joins TRBV6-1 to TRBJ2-5; TRBD2 agrees at 11 bases. V lost 7 bases to trimming and J lost 5 bases; unmatched junction nucleotides: 9. CDR3 length equals 15 residues. Germline CDR1 reads MNHNS; CDR2 reads SASEGT. CDR3 nucleotides: TGTGCCAGCATTAGCGGGGGGGCGGGTGAGGAGACCCAGTACTTC. This encodes CASISGGAGEETQYF.

The gene calls are TRBV7-9 and TRBJ2-2; D ambiguous. The CDR3 is 16 residues long. Trimming left V 5 bases short and J 3 bases short, with 16 bases between. Germline values: CDR1 SEHNR, CDR2 FQNEAQ (reference sequence). The CDR3 coding sequence is TGTGCCAGCAGCCCTCCCGGGTCGATAGACACCGGGGAGCTGTTTTTT. Protein: CASSPPGSIDTGELFF.

The chain has TRBV7-2 and TRBJ2-5, with 9 bases aligning to TRBD2. Germline assignment: CDR1 SGHTA and CDR2 FQGNSA. V lost 0 bases, J lost 2 bases, and 4 bases stayed unmatched. The CDR3 covers 16 residues. CDR3 DNA sequence: TGTGCCAGCAGCTTAGCTGGCGGGGGGGTTCAAGAGACCCAGTACTTC. This translates into CASSLAGGGVQETQYF.

The rearrangement joins TRBV28 to TRBJ2-2; a possible D gene is TRBD2 (6 bases). Germline CDR1 reads MDHEN; CDR2 reads SYDVKM. This CDR3 has 15 amino acids. Deletions cut 7 bases from V and 3 bases from J, with 15 bases between. The CDR3 DNA follows: TGTGCCAGCATAGGAGGGTTGGGGGACACCGGGGAGCTGTTTTTT. Translating gives CASIGGLGDTGELFF.